One sample yielded the 12 T cell receptor beta chains listed below, sequenced in a study of cytomegalovirus exposure and HLA in healthy donors. The PCR contained 60 Vbeta and 13 Jbeta primers. TCRdb keeps only in-frame clones here, not all; method: immunoSEQ multiplex PCR. The sample gives about 200,000 clones, around 80% of which show up once; around 0.2% is in the top ten. Material for sequencing was PBMCs. The receptors derive from a girl between 2 and 10 years old in good health and CMV-seronegative.

The chain has TRBV2 and TRBJ1-2; D ambiguous. The CDR3 loop spans 15 amino acids. Looked up from germline, CDR1 is SNHLY and CDR2 is FYNNEI. Trimming took 6 bases from V and 2 from J, leaving 16 bases between them. In DNA, the CDR3 is TGTGCCAGCAGGGTAACCGGAGAGTACAACTATGGCTACACCTTC. Translating gives CASRVTGEYNYGYTF.

The chain has TRBV19 and TRBJ2-7, with D tentatively TRBD2 (6 bases). Germline V CDR1 and CDR2: LNHDA, SQIVND (reference sequence). The CDR3 loop spans 16 amino acids. V was pared by 5 bases and J by 0 bases, with 17 bases between. CDR3 sequence reads: CASSVTQGLLSYEQYF. Written as DNA, the CDR3 is TGTGCCAGTAGTGTCACGCAGGGACTTCTCTCCTACGAGCAGTACTTC.

The chain couples TRBV5-1 to TRBJ1-4; 7 nucleotides line up with TRBD1. The V segment lost 1 base and the J segment 8 bases; nucleotides outside the gene matches: 8. CDR3 length: 15 residues. CDR1 SGHRS and CDR2 YFSETQ come from the germline V gene. The CDR3 nucleotides are TGCGCCAGCAGCTTGACCGACAGGGTAGTCGAAAAACTGTTTTTT. Protein sequence: CASSLTDRVVEKLFF. Full variable domain (outside the CDR3, taken from reference TRBV5-1 and TRBJ1-4): KAGVTQTPRYLIKTRGQQVTLSCSPISGHRSVSWYQQTPGQGLQFLFEYFSETQRNKGNFPGRFSGRQFSNSRSEMNVSTLELGDSALYLCASSLTDRVVEKLFFGSGTQLSVL.

This clone occurred once. This rearrangement joins TRBV30 to TRBJ2-1, with D possibly matching TRBD2 (6 bases). V lost 0 bases to trimming and J lost 4 bases, with 13 bases between them. The length of the CDR3 is 15 residues. CDR1 and CDR2 (germline): GTSNPN, SVGIG (reference sequence). CDR3 DNA: TGTGCCTGGAGTGTAGGGTTAGCGGAGTACAATGAGCAGTTCTTC. Translation: CAWSVGLAEYNEQFF.

Written as DNA, the CDR3 is TGTGCCAGCAGTGAAGCGCGGGTGGGTACTGAAGCTTTCTTT. This codes for CASSEARVGTEAFF. The chain uses TRBV2 and TRBJ1-1, with D uncertain. CDR3 length: 14 amino acids. Trimming cost V 0 bases and J 5 bases, with 10 bases left between them. The germline CDR1 and CDR2 sequences are SNHLY and FYNNEI.

The V call is TRBV27, the J call TRBJ2-7; unclear D gene. V gave up 2 bases and J gave up 9 bases, with 17 bases separating them. This CDR3 contains 14 residues. CDR1 MNHEY and CDR2 SMNVEV come from the germline V gene (reference sequence). CDR3 sequence: CASSLTTSPLVQYF. CDR3 in DNA: TGTGCCAGCAGTTTAACGACTTCCCCACTGGTGCAGTACTTC.

The chain recombines TRBV6-1 with TRBJ2-3; TRBD2 agrees at 13 bases. CDR1 MNHNS and CDR2 SASEGT come from the germline V gene. Trimming took 11 bases from V and 1 from J; bases not matched to a gene: 3. The length of the CDR3 is 14 residues. The CDR3 region has the DNA TGTGCCGGAACTAGCGGGAGGGGCACAGATACGCAGTATTTT. This gives the protein CAGTSGRGTDTQYF.

In regard to this clone: The junction differs from germline at one of its ends, possibly a read error. This sequence joins TRBV10-3 and TRBJ2-2; weak D call: TRBD2 (6 bases). Germline V lookup: CDR1 ENHRY, CDR2 SYGVKD. The CDR3 spans 17 residues. The CDR3 sequence: CATSQVTGGLNTGELFF. The CDR3 region has the DNA TGTGCCACCAGTCAAGTTACAGGAGGGCTCAACACCGGGGAGCTGTTTTTT.

J is TRBJ2-1 and V is TRBV7-9; perhaps TRBD1 as D (7 bases). The germline V gene has CDR1 SEHNR and CDR2 FQNEAQ (reference sequence). The CDR3 runs 14 residues. Trimming took 5 bases from V and 7 from J, leaving 15 bases between them. CDR3 coding DNA: TGTGCCAGCAGCCGCAGGGGGGCGAGGAATGAGCAGTTCTTC. Translation: CASSRRGARNEQFF.

The chain carries TRBV5-4 and TRBJ1-6; possible D gene TRBD1, 5 bases. V was trimmed by 2 bases and J by 9 bases, leaving 15 bases between them. The CDR3 length is 15 residues. Germline lookup yields CDR1 SGHNT and CDR2 YYREEE (reference sequence). As DNA, the CDR3 is TGTGCCAGCAGCTTCAAACAGGATATGGGTTCACCCCTCCACTTT. Its translation: CASSFKQDMGSPLHF. Looking up the rest from reference TRBV5-4 and TRBJ1-6 gives the full variable domain: ETGVTQSPTHLIKTRGQQVTLRCSSQSGHNTVSWYQQALGQGPQFIFQYYREEENGRGNFPPRFSGLQFPNYSSELNVNALELDDSALYLCASSFKQDMGSPLHFGNGTRLTVT.

The chain combines TRBV19 with TRBJ1-2; 12 positions match TRBD1. Germline V gives CDR1 LNHDA, CDR2 SQIVND (reference sequence). There are 14 residues in the CDR3. The V gene end was trimmed by 5 bases and the J gene end by 4 bases; junction bases not matched to a gene: 2. The CDR3 region has the DNA TGTGCCAGTAGTGGGACAGGGGGCGTCTATGGCTACACCTTC. Translating gives CASSGTGGVYGYTF.

Points on this clone: The germline gene is not matched at one end of the junction; a read error may be the cause. This chain joins TRBV6-5 and TRBJ2-7; 11 bases match TRBD1. Germline V CDR1 and CDR2: MNHEY, SVGAGI. There are 13 residues in the CDR3. Here the CDR3 DNA reads TGTGCCAGCAGTTACCTGGACAGGGGGCACATCTCCTTC. It encodes CASSYLDRGHISF.